This TCR beta chain was retrieved from a study of cytomegalovirus exposure and HLA in healthy donors. Study outcomes and limitations: CMV antigen specificity of three CMV-associated chains was confirmed in vitro.

Turning to this clone: Its target is unknown.

This CDR3 is 14 amino acids long. Germline CDR1 is MNHEY and CDR2 is SVGAGI. With 6 bases clipped from V and 3 bases from J, the junction kept 6 bases outside the gene matches. Sequencing was performed with immunoSEQ multiplex PCR; in TCRdb, only in-frame clones are kept and a portion is missing. The sample holds tens of thousands of clones; around 97% are singletons and the top ten take over 2%. The sample comprised PBMCs. The V and J genes are TRBV6-5 and TRBJ1-1; 8 bases map to TRBD1. This TCR was recovered from a man younger than 35 in good health and CMV-seronegative. CDR3 protein: CASRSGTGYTEAFF. In nucleotides, the CDR3 is TGTGCCAGCAGATCCGGGACAGGATACACTGAAGCTTTCTTT.